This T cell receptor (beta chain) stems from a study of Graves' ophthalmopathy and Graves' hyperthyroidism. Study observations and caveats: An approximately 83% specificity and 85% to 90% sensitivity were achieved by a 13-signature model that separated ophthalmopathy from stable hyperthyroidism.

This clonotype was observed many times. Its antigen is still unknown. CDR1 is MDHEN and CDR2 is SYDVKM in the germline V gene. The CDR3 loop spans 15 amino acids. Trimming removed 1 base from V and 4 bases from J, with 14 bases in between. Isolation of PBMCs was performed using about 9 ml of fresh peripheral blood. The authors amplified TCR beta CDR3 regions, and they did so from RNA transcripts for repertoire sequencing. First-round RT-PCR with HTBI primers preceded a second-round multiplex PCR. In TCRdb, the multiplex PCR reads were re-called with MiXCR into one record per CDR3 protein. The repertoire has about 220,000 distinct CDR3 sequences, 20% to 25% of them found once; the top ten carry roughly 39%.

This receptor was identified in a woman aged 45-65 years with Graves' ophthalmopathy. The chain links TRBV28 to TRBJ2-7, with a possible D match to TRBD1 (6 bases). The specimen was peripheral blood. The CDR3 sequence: CASSLSGGRGYEQYF. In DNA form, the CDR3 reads TGTGCCAGCAGTTTATCGGGCGGCAGGGGTTACGAGCAGTACTTC.